This T cell receptor beta chain was recorded in a study of blood T cell repertoires in COVID-19. About the research overall: Whether acute or convalescent, the COVID-19 samples came from the United States, Italy and Spain. From T cells, B-cell-depleted T cells, or PBMCs came the material, which was cDNA or gDNA.

In the source study's methods: Amplification of reference gene primers was used by the study to estimate nucleated cell counts. The table came from immunoSEQ multiplex PCR; TCRdb's copy has only in-frame clones and leaves some out. That table furnishes V, J and clone size, whereas the DNA furnished D and trimming. The sample yields 300,000 to 400,000 clones, about 82% seen once. Trimming pared 3 bases from V and 7 bases from J, leaving 22 bases between. Germline V lookup: CDR1 SGHDN, CDR2 FVKESK. The CDR3 runs to 17 residues. The sample comprised peripheral blood. The rearrangement uses TRBV14 and TRBJ2-1; D might be TRBD2 (7 bases). The TCR comes from a human donor in a cohort sampled during active COVID-19. As DNA, the CDR3 is TGTGCCAGCAGCCATAAGTTGAGCCGGGGGGCCGATAATGAGCAGTTCTTC. It yields the protein CASSHKLSRGADNEQFF.